These T cell receptor beta chains were read from a single sample in a study of vaccination effects on CD4 cells after COVID-19. These receptors lack a known antigen. Profiling relied on immunoSEQ multiplex PCR, and the TCRdb table lists in-frame clones only, not all of them. The sample contains roughly 24,000 clones, 60% to 80% of which appear only once. The starting material was CD4+ T cells from PBMCs cultured with HCoV-NL63 spike peptides, obtained after COVID-19 vaccination. These receptor sequences come from a human donor who received a COVID-19 vaccine. CDR3s include the opening cysteine and the closing phenylalanine or tryptophan. The D gene is left open where the match is weak. The listing skips clone size in some rows; elsewhere it reads once, few, many or a size class.

J | size | V | length | D | CDR3 | DNA
TRBJ2-1 | - | TRBV19 | 14 | - | CASRIAVNYNEQFF | TGTGCCAGTAGGATAGCGGTAAACTACAATGAGCAGTTCTTC
TRBJ1-6 | - | TRBV6-5 | 14 | - | CASSLPAYNSPLHF | TGTGCCAGCAGTTTACCCGCCTATAATTCACCCCTCCACTTT
TRBJ1-1 | - | TRBV19 | 13 | - | CASSMYRNTEAFF | TGTGCCAGTAGTATGTACAGGAACACTGAAGCTTTCTTT
TRBJ1-5 | - | TRBV2 | 13 | - | CASSVYSNQPQHF | TGTGCCAGCAGTGTTTATAGCAATCAGCCCCAGCATTTT
TRBJ1-2 | - | TRBV11-2 | 13 | - | CASSLGTAYGYTF | TGTGCCAGCAGCTTAGGAACAGCCTATGGCTACACCTTC
TRBJ2-1 | - | TRBV28 | 14 | - | CASSFGRVGNEQFF | TGTGCCAGCAGTTTTGGCAGGGTCGGCAATGAGCAGTTCTTC
TRBJ2-7 | - | TRBV28 | 14 | - | CASSITGSEYEQYF | TGTGCCAGCAGTATAACAGGGTCGGAGTACGAGCAGTACTTC
TRBJ2-5 | - | TRBV25-1 | 15 | - | CASSEYRRGGETQYF | TGTGCCAGCAGTGAATATAGGAGGGGTGGAGAGACCCAGTACTTC
TRBJ1-1 | once | TRBV4-1 | 13 | - | CASSQAGNTEAFF | TGCGCCAGCAGCCAAGCTGGGAACACTGAAGCTTTCTTT
TRBJ2-2 | - | TRBV10-3 | 19 | TRBD2 | CAIPNGGLAGPQNTGELFF | TGTGCCATCCCTAACGGGGGACTAGCGGGACCCCAGAACACCGGGGAGCTGTTTTTT
TRBJ1-6 | once | TRBV28 | 13 | - | CASSSPGGSPLHF | TGTGCCAGCAGTTCACCGGGGGGATCACCCCTCCACTTT
TRBJ1-1 | - | TRBV2 | 15 | - | CASSERRQKGTEAFF | TGTGCCAGCAGTGAAAGGCGCCAAAAGGGCACTGAAGCTTTCTTT
TRBJ1-4 | - | TRBV10-3 | 15 | - | CAISDPTGSRAGLFF | TGTGCCATCAGTGACCCCACAGGGTCCCGTGCGGGACTGTTTTTT
TRBJ2-2 | - | TRBV6-2/TRBV6-3 | 15 | - | CASSLGGPVDGELFF | TGTGCCAGCAGTCTTGGAGGGCCCGTTGACGGGGAGCTGTTTTTT
TRBJ1-1 | few | TRBV6-6 | 11 | - | CASSYLTEAFF | TGTGCCAGCAGTTACCTTACTGAAGCTTTCTTT
TRBJ2-5 | - | TRBV29-1 | 10 | - | CSVEDETQYF | TGCAGCGTGGAAGACGAGACCCAGTACTTC
TRBJ1-2 | - | TRBV7-2 | 15 | - | CASSLGQARGGGYTF | TGTGCCAGCAGCTTAGGACAGGCGCGTGGGGGAGGCTACACCTTC
TRBJ1-4 | - | TRBV5-1 | 12 | - | CASRGVNEKLFF | TGCGCCAGCAGAGGGGTGAATGAAAAACTGTTTTTT
TRBJ2-7 | - | TRBV30 | 14 | - | CAWSGLLAPYEQYF | TGTGCCTGGAGTGGACTCCTGGCCCCCTACGAGCAGTACTTC
TRBJ1-1 | - | TRBV19 | 14 | - | CASSIRQVNTEAFF | TGTGCCAGTAGTATACGACAGGTGAACACTGAAGCTTTCTTT
TRBJ2-7 | few | TRBV3-1/TRBV3-2 | 11 | - | CASSQAGEQYF | TGTGCCAGCAGCCAAGCAGGGGAGCAGTACTTC
TRBJ2-3 | - | TRBV19 | 18 | - | CASSIRGANPSSTDTQYF | TGTGCCAGTAGTATACGGGGGGCGAACCCTAGTAGCACAGATACGCAGTATTTT
TRBJ2-7 | - | TRBV6-2/TRBV6-3 | 17 | TRBD2 | CASSWRSGGRPTYEQYF | TGTGCCAGCAGCTGGAGGTCTGGCGGGAGGCCCACCTACGAGCAGTACTTC
TRBJ2-3 | - | TRBV4-1 | 13 | - | CASSPGVEDTQYF | TGCGCCAGCAGCCCAGGGGTTGAAGATACGCAGTATTTT
TRBJ1-2 | - | TRBV7-2 | 14 | - | CASSGGGRAYGYTF | TGTGCCAGCAGCGGGGGGGGCAGGGCCTATGGCTACACCTTC
TRBJ1-3 | few | TRBV7-2 | 16 | - | CASSFQGPLSGNTIYF | TGTGCCAGCAGCTTCCAGGGTCCTCTCTCTGGAAACACCATATATTTT
TRBJ2-1 | - | TRBV7-7 | 13 | - | CASSLEQYNEQFF | TGTGCTAGCAGCTTAGAACAGTACAATGAGCAGTTCTTC
TRBJ2-3 | - | TRBV28 | 13 | - | CASSQRAPLFQYF | TGTGCCAGCAGTCAGAGGGCGCCACTCTTCCAGTATTTT
TRBJ2-1 | once | TRBV2 | 13 | - | CASNNRRDMEQFF | TGTGCCAGCAACAACAGGCGGGACATGGAGCAGTTCTTC
TRBJ1-3 | few | TRBV28 | 16 | TRBD1 | CASSSPGGGTGNTIYF | TGTGCCAGCAGTTCACCAGGGGGCGGAACTGGAAACACCATATATTTT
TRBJ2-5 | - | TRBV11-2 | 15 | - | CASSRLGLPQETQYF | TGTGCCAGCAGCCGACTGGGACTGCCCCAAGAGACCCAGTACTTC
TRBJ1-2 | few | TRBV5-6 | 16 | TRBD1 | CASSLWPMGQGDGYTF | TGTGCCAGCAGCTTGTGGCCAATGGGACAGGGAGACGGCTACACCTTC
TRBJ1-6 | few | TRBV7-9 | 17 | - | CASSLLRASSYNSPLHF | TGTGCCAGCAGCTTATTACGGGCGAGCTCCTATAATTCACCCCTCCACTTT
TRBJ1-3 | - | TRBV5-6 | 17 | - | CASSLDAGTFSGNTIYF | TGTGCCAGCAGCTTGGACGCCGGGACATTCTCCGGAAACACCATATATTTT
TRBJ1-3 | few | TRBV19 | 14 | - | CASSNGKPGNTIYF | TGTGCCAGTAGCAACGGGAAGCCCGGAAACACCATATATTTT
TRBJ1-2 | - | TRBV15 | 13 | - | CATSIDRNYGYTF | TGTGCCACCAGCATCGACAGAAATTATGGCTACACCTTC
TRBJ2-1 | - | TRBV7-3 | 15 | - | CASSQTGSSYNEQFF | TGTGCCAGCAGCCAGACGGGGAGCTCCTACAATGAGCAGTTCTTC
TRBJ2-7 | - | TRBV19 | 14 | TRBD1 | CASRTGTGTGEQYF | TGTGCCAGTAGAACCGGGACAGGGACAGGCGAGCAGTACTTC
TRBJ1-1 | - | TRBV5-4 | 12 | - | CASSARDTEAFF | TGTGCCAGCAGCGCCCGGGACACTGAAGCTTTCTTT
TRBJ1-1 | - | TRBV19 | 16 | - | CASSIPQGPLNTEAFF | TGTGCCAGTAGTATACCTCAGGGGCCCCTGAACACTGAAGCTTTCTTT
TRBJ1-2 | - | TRBV10-3 | 12 | TRBD1 | CAMAGQSNGYTF | TGTGCCATGGCGGGACAGAGTAACGGCTACACCTTC
TRBJ1-3 | few | TRBV4-2 | 17 | TRBD1 | CASSPGGRGRSGNTIYF | TGTGCCAGCAGCCCTGGGGGCAGGGGGCGGTCTGGAAACACCATATATTTT
TRBJ2-7 | once | TRBV5-1 | 14 | TRBD1 | CASSLGQGPYEQYF | TGCGCCAGCAGCTTGGGACAGGGCCCCTACGAGCAGTACTTC
TRBJ2-7 | - | TRBV30 | 14 | - | CAWSVQGPWHEQYF | TGTGCCTGGAGTGTACAGGGACCTTGGCACGAGCAGTACTTC
TRBJ1-2 | few | TRBV10-2 | 12 | - | CASSPGNYGYTF | TGCGCCAGCAGCCCGGGGAACTATGGCTACACCTTC